One T cell receptor (beta chain) is described in this entry. The germline V gene has CDR1 SGHAT and CDR2 FQNNGV. The CDR3 extends over 18 amino acids. The ends were cut back, 2 bases at V and 0 bases at J, with 17 bases in the middle. Patients at the Seattle site were enrolled during active infection and followed longitudinally. The data derive from a study of blood T cell repertoires in COVID-19. Looking at the study overall: Sites in the United States, Italy and Spain provided acute and convalescent COVID-19 samples. Nucleic acid was either cDNA or gDNA, and it came from T cells, B-cell-depleted T cells, or PBMCs.

As originally analysed: Amplification of reference gene primers provided the estimated nucleated cell counts. The table came from immunoSEQ multiplex PCR; TCRdb's copy has only in-frame clones and leaves some out. That table is the source of V, J and clone size, and D and trimming were worked out from the DNA. In the table there are roughly 350,000 clones, about nine tenths of which are singletons. This chain joins TRBV11-2 and TRBJ1-3; D may be TRBD1 (5 bases). Sequenced input: peripheral blood. The receptor was isolated from a woman between 65 and 79 years old with COVID-19, enrolled during active disease. The CDR3, as DNA: TGTGCCAGCAGCTTATACTCTTTGCGGGGACCCTCTGGAAACACCATATATTTT. This encodes CASSLYSLRGPSGNTIYF. The full variable domain, in which reference TRBV11-2 and TRBJ1-3 provide the parts outside the CDR3, is EAGVAQSPRYKIIEKRQSVAFWCNPISGHATLYWYQQILGQGPKLLIQFQNNGVVDDSQLPKDRFSAERLKGVDSTLKIQPAKLEDSAVYLCASSLYSLRGPSGNTIYFGEGSWLTVV.